A single sample gave rise to the 2 T cell receptor beta chains below, sequenced in a study of blood T cell repertoires in COVID-19. The data were produced by immunoSEQ multiplex PCR, yet TCRdb's version contains in-frame clones alone and is incomplete. Of over 250,000 clones in the sample, about 87% were seen once. Sample: peripheral blood. The receptor set was obtained from a woman aged 45-65 years with acute or convalescent COVID-19.

The genes are TRBV19 and TRBJ1-5; D possibly corresponds to TRBD1 (6 bases). Trimming removed 5 bases from V and 2 bases from J, with 16 bases in between. Per the germline V gene, CDR1 is LNHDA and CDR2 is SQIVND (reference sequence). This CDR3 has 16 residues. CDR3 sequence: CASSGTTGWGNQPQHF. For the CDR3, the DNA is TGTGCCAGTAGTGGAACCACAGGGTGGGGCAATCAGCCCCAGCATTTT. The variable domain in full, completed from reference TRBV19 and TRBJ1-5, reads DGGITQSPKYLFRKEGQNVTLSCEQNLNHDAMYWYRQDPGQGLRLIYYSQIVNDFQKGDIAEGYSVSREKKESFPLTVTSAQKNPTAFYLCASSGTTGWGNQPQHFGDGTRLSIL.

V gene TRBV3-1 (or the pseudogene TRBV3-2) combines with J gene TRBJ1-2; D unresolved. The CDR3 spans 14 residues. The V end was cut by 4 bases, the J end by 7 bases, with 16 bases between. Looked up from germline, CDR1 is LGHDT and CDR2 is YNNKEL (reference sequence). In nucleotides, the CDR3 is TGTGCCAGCAGCCTAGGTACCGGGGAACTTGGCTACACCTTC. Translated, it gives CASSLGTGELGYTF.